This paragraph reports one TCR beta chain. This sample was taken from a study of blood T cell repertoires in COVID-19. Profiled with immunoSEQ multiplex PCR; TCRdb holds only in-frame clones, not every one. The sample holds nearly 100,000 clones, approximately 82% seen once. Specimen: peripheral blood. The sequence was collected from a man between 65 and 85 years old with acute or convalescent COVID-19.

The CDR3: CARGDSNTGELFF. CDR3 in DNA: TGTGCCAGAGGGGACAGTAACACCGGGGAGCTGTTTTTT. V is TRBV6-5 and J is TRBJ2-2; 7 bases agree with TRBD1. In germline, CDR1 is MNHEY, CDR2 SVGAGI. There are 13 residues in the CDR3. J lost 2 bases, V lost 9 bases, and 3 bases had no gene match.